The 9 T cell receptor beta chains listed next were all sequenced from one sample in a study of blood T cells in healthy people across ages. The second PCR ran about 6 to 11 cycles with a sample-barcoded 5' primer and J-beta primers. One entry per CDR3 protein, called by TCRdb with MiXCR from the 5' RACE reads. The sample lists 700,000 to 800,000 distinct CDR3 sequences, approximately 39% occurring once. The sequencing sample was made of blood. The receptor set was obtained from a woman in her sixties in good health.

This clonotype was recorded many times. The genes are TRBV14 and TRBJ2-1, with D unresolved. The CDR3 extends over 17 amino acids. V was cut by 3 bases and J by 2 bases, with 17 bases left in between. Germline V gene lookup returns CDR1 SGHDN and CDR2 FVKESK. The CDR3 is CASSHLSESNPYNEQFF. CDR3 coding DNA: TGTGCCAGCAGCCATCTAAGTGAGTCCAATCCCTACAATGAGCAGTTCTTC.

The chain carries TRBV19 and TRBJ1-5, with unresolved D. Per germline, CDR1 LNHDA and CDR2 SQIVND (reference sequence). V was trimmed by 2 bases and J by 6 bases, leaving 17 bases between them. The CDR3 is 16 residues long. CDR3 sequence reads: CASSIFGRISTQPQHF. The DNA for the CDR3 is TGTGCCAGTAGTATATTCGGACGGATATCCACTCAGCCCCAGCATTTT.

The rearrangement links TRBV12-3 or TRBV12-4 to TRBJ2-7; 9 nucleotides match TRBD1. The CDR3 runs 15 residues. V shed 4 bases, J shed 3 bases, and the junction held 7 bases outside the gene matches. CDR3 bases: TGTGCCAGCAGTTCCATAGACAGGGGGGGCTACGAGCAGTACTTC. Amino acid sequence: CASSSIDRGGYEQYF.

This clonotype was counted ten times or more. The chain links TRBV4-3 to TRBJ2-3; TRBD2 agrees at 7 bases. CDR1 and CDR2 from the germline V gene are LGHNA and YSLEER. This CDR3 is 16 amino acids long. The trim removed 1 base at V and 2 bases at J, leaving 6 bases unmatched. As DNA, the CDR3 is TGCGCCAGCAGCCAAGTACGCGGGAGCGACACAGATACGCAGTATTTT. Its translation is CASSQVRGSDTDTQYF.

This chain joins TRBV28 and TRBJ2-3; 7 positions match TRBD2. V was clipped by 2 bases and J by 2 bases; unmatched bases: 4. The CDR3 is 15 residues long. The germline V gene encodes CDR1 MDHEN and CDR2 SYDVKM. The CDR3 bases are TGTGCCAGCAGTTTAGGTACTAGCGTCACAGATACGCAGTATTTT. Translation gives CASSLGTSVTDTQYF.

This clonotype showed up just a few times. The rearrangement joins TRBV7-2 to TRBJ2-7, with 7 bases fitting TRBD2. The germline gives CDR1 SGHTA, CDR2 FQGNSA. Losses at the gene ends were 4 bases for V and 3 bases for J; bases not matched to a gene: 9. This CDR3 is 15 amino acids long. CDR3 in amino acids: CASSSPWGGGYEQYF. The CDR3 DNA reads TGTGCCAGCAGCTCCCCTTGGGGGGGAGGCTACGAGCAGTACTTC.

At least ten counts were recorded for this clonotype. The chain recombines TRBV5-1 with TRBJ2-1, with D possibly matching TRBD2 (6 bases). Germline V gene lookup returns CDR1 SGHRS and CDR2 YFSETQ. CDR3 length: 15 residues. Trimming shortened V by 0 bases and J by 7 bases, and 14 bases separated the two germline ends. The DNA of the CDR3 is TGCGCCAGCAGCTTGGGGTTCGGGGAGGCTAATGAGCAGTTCTTC. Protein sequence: CASSLGFGEANEQFF.

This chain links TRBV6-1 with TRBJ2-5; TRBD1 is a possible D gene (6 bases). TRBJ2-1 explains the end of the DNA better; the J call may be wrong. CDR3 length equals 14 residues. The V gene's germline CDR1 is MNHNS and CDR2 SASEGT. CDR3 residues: CASSDTGIQETQFF. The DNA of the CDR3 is TGTGCCAGCAGTGATACAGGGATCCAAGAGACCCAGTTCTTC.

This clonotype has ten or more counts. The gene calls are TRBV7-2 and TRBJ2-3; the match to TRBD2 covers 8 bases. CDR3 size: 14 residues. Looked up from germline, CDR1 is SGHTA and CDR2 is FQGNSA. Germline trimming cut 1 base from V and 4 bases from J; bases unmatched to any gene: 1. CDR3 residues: CASSLGSGADTQYF. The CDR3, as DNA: TGTGCCAGCAGCTTAGGTAGCGGGGCAGATACGCAGTATTTT.